Following are 24 T cell receptor beta chains from one sample sequenced in a study of cytomegalovirus exposure and HLA in healthy donors. 60 Vbeta and 13 Jbeta primers were used in PCR. Assay: immunoSEQ multiplex PCR; the TCRdb copy retains only in-frame clones and omits some. The top ten clones hold under 2% of a sample with roughly 120,000 clones, 15% of them seen once. The sequencing input was PBMCs. The receptors were sampled from a woman aged 18-29 years in good health and CMV-seronegative.

This clone was detected a few times. This rearrangement joins TRBV6-4 to TRBJ2-1; D is perhaps TRBD2 (5 bases). The CDR3 spans 15 residues. Between the trimmed V and J ends, which lost 4 bases and 0 bases, there was a span of 10 bases. The germline V gene has CDR1 MRHNA and CDR2 SNTAGT. The CDR3 region is CASSAAGTSYNEQFF. The CDR3 DNA is TGTGCCAGCAGTGCGGCGGGTACCTCCTACAATGAGCAGTTCTTC.

The CDR3 protein is CASSLFPLAGGTDTQYF. Written as DNA, the CDR3 is TGTGCCAGCAGCCTTTTCCCACTAGCGGGGGGGACAGATACGCAGTATTTT. V usage is TRBV7-3 and J usage is TRBJ2-3; the match to TRBD2 covers 13 bases. This CDR3 comprises 17 residues. V gave up 5 bases and J gave up 3 bases; unmatched junction bases: 8. Germline values: CDR1 SGHTA, CDR2 FQGTGA. The whole variable domain, filled in from reference TRBV7-3 and TRBJ2-3, reads GAGVSQTPSNKVTEKGKYVELRCDPISGHTALYWYRQSLGQGPEFLIYFQGTGAADDSGLPNDRFFAVRPEGSVSTLKIQRTERGDSAVYLCASSLFPLAGGTDTQYFGPGTRLTVL.

This clone has only a few counts. The rearrangement joins TRBV18 to TRBJ2-5; D might be TRBD1 (6 bases). The CDR3 runs 15 residues. V lost 2 bases to trimming and J lost 3 bases, with 13 bases between them. From germline, CDR1 is KGHSH and CDR2 LQKENI. CDR3 residues: CASSPFSGAEETQYF. Here the CDR3 DNA reads TGTGCCAGCTCACCATTCTCAGGGGCTGAAGAGACCCAGTACTTC.

The sample holds a few counts of this clone. The CDR3 loop reads CASSPGSGPYEQYF. The CDR3 DNA is TGCGCCAGCAGCCCGGGGTCAGGACCCTACGAGCAGTACTTC. This chain uses TRBV5-1 with TRBJ2-7; weak D call: TRBD2 (5 bases). Between the trimmed V and J ends, which lost 4 bases and 2 bases, there was a span of 13 bases. This CDR3 contains 14 residues. The germline V gene encodes CDR1 SGHRS and CDR2 YFSETQ.

The gene calls are TRBV9 and TRBJ1-4; TRBD1 might be the D (6 bases). Germline CDR1 SGDLS, CDR2 YYNGEE. This CDR3 comprises 14 residues. V lost 4 bases and J lost 8, with 15 bases in between. The CDR3 DNA reads TGTGCCAGCAGCCAGGGGATGTCGGAGGAAAAACTGTTTTTT. Translating gives CASSQGMSEEKLFF.

The genes are TRBV25-1 and TRBJ1-1, with TRBD1 identical over 7 bases. The V gene's germline CDR1 is MGHDK and CDR2 SYGVNS. The CDR3 runs 13 residues. The J segment lost 6 bases and the V segment lost 2 bases, leaving 3 bases of the junction unmatched. The CDR3 reads CASSENRGSEAFF. For the CDR3, the DNA is TGTGCCAGCAGTGAAAACAGGGGCTCTGAAGCTTTCTTT.

This sequence joins TRBV4-2 and TRBJ2-7, with 8 bases fitting TRBD2. Trimming removed 0 bases from V and 2 bases from J; junction bases left unmatched: 3. The CDR3 loop spans 15 amino acids. Germline V gene data show CDR1 as LGHNA and CDR2 as YNFKEQ. Here the CDR3 DNA reads TGTGCCAGCAGCCAAGAGAGCGGGGGACCCTACGAGCAGTACTTC. The encoded protein is CASSQESGGPYEQYF.

About this clone: The same CDR3 is also encoded by other DNA sequences in this sample. The rearrangement links TRBV7-9 to TRBJ1-1, with D hard to call. The CDR3 has 13 residues. The germline V gene encodes CDR1 SEHNR and CDR2 FQNEAQ (reference sequence). V was shortened by 5 bases and J by 5 bases, with 12 bases between the two germline ends. CDR3 DNA: TGTGCCAGCAGCCTGGGAGGAGGAACTGAAGCTTTCTTT. Protein sequence: CASSLGGGTEAFF.

CDR3 in amino acids: CASSQGTGTVNEKLFF. CDR3 coding DNA: TGCGCCAGCAGCCAAGGCACCGGGACAGTTAATGAAAAACTGTTTTTT. V usage is TRBV4-1 and J usage is TRBJ1-4, with 7 bases matching TRBD1. Germline V lookup: CDR1 MGHRA, CDR2 YSYEKL. This CDR3 spans 16 amino acids. The V segment lost 1 base and the J segment 4 bases; nucleotides outside the gene matches: 6.

At least ten counts were recorded for this clone. The chain carries TRBV28 and TRBJ1-1, with TRBD1 identical over 9 bases. The CDR3 sequence is 14 residues long. The germline V gene has CDR1 MDHEN and CDR2 SYDVKM. Trimming at V came to 4 bases and at J to 11 bases, leaving 11 bases not matched to a gene. The chain's CDR3 is CASSSYRDRVVAFF. In DNA, the CDR3 is TGTGCCAGCAGTTCCTACCGGGACAGGGTTGTTGCTTTCTTT.

This clone showed up just a few times. The genes are TRBV28 and TRBJ2-7; unclear D gene. CDR1 is MDHEN and CDR2 is SYDVKM in the germline V gene. The CDR3 sequence is 11 residues long. V was clipped by 6 bases and J by 4 bases, with 7 bases between them. The CDR3, as DNA: TGTGCCAGCAGCCTAGGTTACGAGCAGTACTTC. Amino acid sequence: CASSLGYEQYF.

Only a few counts were recorded for this clone. This sequence joins TRBV7-2 and TRBJ1-2; 7 bases align to TRBD1. CDR1 is SGHTA and CDR2 is FQGNSA in the germline V gene. With 3 bases clipped from V and 7 bases from J, the junction kept 2 bases outside the gene matches. The CDR3 contains 12 residues. The CDR3 DNA follows: TGTGCCAGCAGCTTGACAGGGAGTGGCTACACCTTC. It yields the protein CASSLTGSGYTF.

This rearrangement joins TRBV28 to TRBJ1-4; D perhaps matches TRBD1 (6 bases). From germline, CDR1 is MDHEN and CDR2 SYDVKM. Trimming left V 6 bases short and J 8 bases short, with 19 bases between. The CDR3 is 15 amino acids. CDR3 residues: CASRPGPRGIEKLFF. CDR3 coding DNA: TGTGCCAGCAGACCCGGACCCAGGGGAATCGAAAAACTGTTTTTT. The complete variable domain, with remaining parts taken from reference TRBV28 and TRBJ1-4, reads DVKVTQSSRYLVKRTGEKVFLECVQDMDHENMFWYRQDPGLGLRLIYFSYDVKMKEKGDIPEGYSVSREKKERFSLILESASTNQTSMYLCASRPGPRGIEKLFFGSGTQLSVL.

A few counts support this clone. The chain employs TRBV5-8 and TRBJ1-1; the D gene is possibly TRBD1 (5 bases). The V gene's germline CDR1 is SGHTS and CDR2 YDEGEE. Trimming shortened V by 1 base and J by 0 bases, and 10 bases separated the two germline ends. CDR3 size: 15 residues. In DNA form, the CDR3 reads TGTGCCAGCAGCTTGCTGGCAGGGTTGAACACTGAAGCTTTCTTT. As protein: CASSLLAGLNTEAFF. Full variable domain (remainder filled in from reference TRBV5-8 and TRBJ1-1): EAGVTQSPTHLIKTRGQQATLRCSPISGHTSVYWYQQALGLGLQFLLWYDEGEERNRGNFPPRFSGRQFPNYSSELNVNALELEDSALYLCASSLLAGLNTEAFFGQGTRLTVV.

The chain carries TRBV4-3 and TRBJ2-3, with TRBD2 matching over 11 bases. Germline loops: CDR1 LGHNA, CDR2 YSLEER. The CDR3 consists of 17 residues. J was trimmed by 0 bases and V by 5 bases; bases with no gene match: 7. CDR3 sequence reads: CASSSRLAGRSTDTQYF. The CDR3 region has the DNA TGCGCCAGCAGCTCACGACTAGCGGGGCGCAGCACAGATACGCAGTATTTT.

The sample holds a few counts of this clone. At one of its ends the junction is not consistent with the germline gene, which may arise from a read error. CDR3 nucleotide sequence: TGTGCTAGCAGCTTATTAGCTTCGAACACCGGGGAGCTGTTTTTT. This gives the protein CASSLLASNTGELFF. The J gene is TRBJ2-2, the V gene TRBV7-7, with unresolved D. CDR3 size: 15 residues. Looked up from germline, CDR1 is SSHAT and CDR2 is FNYEAQ (reference sequence).

The sample holds a few counts of this clone. The chain employs TRBV27 and TRBJ1-2; tentatively, D is TRBD1 (5 bases). V lost 0 bases and J lost 1, with 12 bases in between. CDR3 size: 16 residues. The germline V gene has CDR1 MNHEY and CDR2 SMNVEV (reference sequence). CDR3 nucleotide sequence: TGTGCCAGCAGTTTATCGAAAGGGGATTATAACTATGGCTACACCTTC. Translation: CASSLSKGDYNYGYTF.

There are a few counts of this clone. The junction does not match germline at one end; this may be a read error. This chain links TRBV15 with TRBJ1-2; D perhaps matches TRBD1 (5 bases). Germline assignment: CDR1 LNHNV and CDR2 YYDKDF (reference sequence). CDR3 length: 15 amino acids. The CDR3 DNA follows: TGTGCCACCAGCAGAGTCGCCAGGGAAAACTATGACTACACCTTC. It translates to CATSRVARENYDYTF.

This clone was seen a handful of times. This rearrangement joins TRBV4-3 to TRBJ1-1, with 9 bases matching TRBD1. The CDR3 is 15 residues long. Germline assignment: CDR1 LGHNA and CDR2 YSLEER. The trim removed 0 bases at V and 7 bases at J, leaving 6 bases unmatched. CDR3 amino acids: CASSQDGQGNDEAFF. As DNA, the CDR3 is TGCGCCAGCAGCCAAGACGGACAGGGGAACGATGAAGCTTTCTTT.

The chain employs TRBV28 and TRBJ1-5, with D uncertain. CDR3 length: 17 amino acids. Germline CDR1 is MDHEN and CDR2 is SYDVKM. Trimming shortened V by 3 bases and J by 1 base, and 16 bases separated the two germline ends. The CDR3, as DNA: TGTGCCAGCAGTTTGTCTCCGTGGCAGGTGAGCAATCAGCCCCAGCATTTT. Amino acids: CASSLSPWQVSNQPQHF.

V and J are TRBV6-1 and TRBJ2-1, with 8 bases matching TRBD2. In germline, CDR1 is MNHNS, CDR2 SASEGT. The junction had 12 bases not matched to a gene; V was cut back by 6 bases and J by 8 bases. The CDR3 runs to 15 residues. CDR3 region: CASRAGTSYGDEQFF. The CDR3 nucleotides read TGTGCCAGCAGGGCCGGGACTAGTTACGGAGATGAGCAGTTCTTC.

V usage is TRBV19 and J usage is TRBJ2-3, with 15 bases matching TRBD2. The trim removed 7 bases at V and 2 bases at J, leaving 4 bases unmatched. CDR1 and CDR2 (germline): LNHDA, SQIVND (reference sequence). This CDR3 comprises 16 residues. CDR3 nucleotides: TGTGCCAGTAAGGGGACTAGCGGGGGGCACACAGATACGCAGTATTTT. Amino acid sequence: CASKGTSGGHTDTQYF. Combining the CDR3 with reference TRBV19 and TRBJ2-3 gives the whole variable domain DGGITQSPKYLFRKEGQNVTLSCEQNLNHDAMYWYRQDPGQGLRLIYYSQIVNDFQKGDIAEGYSVSREKKESFPLTVTSAQKNPTAFYLCASKGTSGGHTDTQYFGPGTRLTVL.

The chain links TRBV18 to TRBJ1-1; D is uncertain. The CDR3 is made up of 15 amino acids. Germline-derived CDR1 and CDR2 are KGHSH and LQKENI. Trimming took off 2 bases at V and 1 base at J, with 11 bases between the two ends. The CDR3 bases are TGTGCCAGCTCACCAAACAACGATGCGAACACTGAAGCTTTCTTT. As protein: CASSPNNDANTEAFF.

The chain joins TRBV11-2 to TRBJ2-5; TRBD1 is a possible D gene (6 bases). In germline, CDR1 is SGHAT, CDR2 FQNNGV. V lost 5 bases, J lost 6 bases, and 22 bases lay in between. This CDR3 is 16 amino acids long. The CDR3 DNA sequence: TGTGCCAGCAGCCCGATTTTGGGGGCTAGGGGCCAGACCCAGTACTTC. Translated, it gives CASSPILGARGQTQYF.